Listed below are T cell receptor beta chains from one sample, sequenced in a study of blood T cell repertoires in COVID-19. This table comes from immunoSEQ multiplex PCR, and its TCRdb copy is limited to in-frame clones, with some not included. The sample includes 100,000 or so clones, approximately 86% of them seen just once. Sequencing used peripheral blood. The receptors shown here come from a man in his fifties or sixties with active or convalescent COVID-19. Both conserved end residues are part of each CDR3. A D gene is named only where the DNA matches it firmly. For some rows the clone size is stated as once, few or many, or as a class when expanded; others skip it.

d_call: TRBD1
j_call: TRBJ2-7
v_call: TRBV7-9
clone_size: -
cdr3_nt: TGTGCCAGCAGCACAATCGAGACAGGGGACTACGAGCAGTACTTC
cdr3_aa: CASSTIETGDYEQYF

d_call: TRBD1
j_call: TRBJ2-2
v_call: TRBV5-4
clone_size: -
cdr3_nt: TGTGCCAGCAGCCGAAAGGGACAGGGTTCGACCGGGGAGCTGTTTTTT
cdr3_aa: CASSRKGQGSTGELFF

d_call: -
j_call: TRBJ2-5
v_call: TRBV4-1
clone_size: -
cdr3_nt: TGCGCCAGCAGCCAAGATAGGGACTTCTGGGAGACCCAGTACTTC
cdr3_aa: CASSQDRDFWETQYF

d_call: TRBD1
j_call: TRBJ2-1
v_call: TRBV5-5
clone_size: -
cdr3_nt: TGTGCCAGCAGCGCTCAGGACAGGGTCTACAATGAGCAGTTCTTC
cdr3_aa: CASSAQDRVYNEQFF

d_call: TRBD1
j_call: TRBJ1-6
v_call: TRBV7-2
clone_size: -
cdr3_nt: TGTGCCAGCAGCTTAACTCCCGGGACAGGCAATTCACCCCTCCACTTT
cdr3_aa: CASSLTPGTGNSPLHF

d_call: TRBD2
j_call: TRBJ2-7
v_call: TRBV6-1
clone_size: once
cdr3_nt: TGTGCCAGCAGTGAAACTCCGGGACTAGTCGGGTACTTC
cdr3_aa: CASSETPGLVGYF

d_call: -
j_call: TRBJ2-1
v_call: TRBV27
clone_size: once
cdr3_nt: TGTGCCAGCAGTATTCTAGAGCGGCCGAGCTCCTACAATGAGCAGTTCTTC
cdr3_aa: CASSILERPSSYNEQFF

d_call: -
j_call: TRBJ2-5
v_call: TRBV6-5
clone_size: -
cdr3_nt: TGTGCCAGCAGTATGACAGTCCAAGAGACCCAGTACTTC
cdr3_aa: CASSMTVQETQYF

d_call: -
j_call: TRBJ1-5
v_call: TRBV24-1
clone_size: few
cdr3_nt: TGTGCCACCTCGCCAGAGGGCGGCAATCAGCCCCAGCATTTT
cdr3_aa: CATSPEGGNQPQHF

d_call: TRBD1
j_call: TRBJ2-6
v_call: TRBV24-1
clone_size: -
cdr3_nt: TGTGCCACCAGTGATCAGGGGGCCGGGGCCAACGTCCTGACTTTC
cdr3_aa: CATSDQGAGANVLTF

d_call: TRBD1
j_call: TRBJ1-5
v_call: TRBV6-5
clone_size: -
cdr3_nt: TGTGCCAGCAGACCCCGACAGGGCGGACAGCCCCAGCATTTT
cdr3_aa: CASRPRQGGQPQHF

d_call: TRBD2
j_call: TRBJ2-2
v_call: TRBV7-9
clone_size: -
cdr3_nt: TGTGCCAGCAGCCTTGGACTAGCGGGAGCCGGGGAGCTGTTTTTT
cdr3_aa: CASSLGLAGAGELFF

d_call: -
j_call: TRBJ2-1
v_call: TRBV24-1
clone_size: -
cdr3_nt: TGTGCCACCAGTGACTCCTCAGGTTATCATGAGCAGTTCTTC
cdr3_aa: CATSDSSGYHEQFF

d_call: TRBD2
j_call: TRBJ2-7
v_call: TRBV11-2
clone_size: -
cdr3_nt: TGTGCCAGCAGTTCGGCTAGCGGGAGCGCCTACGAGCAGTACTTC
cdr3_aa: CASSSASGSAYEQYF

d_call: TRBD1
j_call: TRBJ2-2
v_call: TRBV15
clone_size: -
cdr3_nt: TGTGCCACCAGCAGAGATCCGGGACAGGGTGCGAACACCGGGGAGCTGTTTTTT
cdr3_aa: CATSRDPGQGANTGELFF

d_call: TRBD1
j_call: TRBJ1-2
v_call: TRBV6-5
clone_size: -
cdr3_nt: TGTGCCAGCAGACCCATCAGGACAGGCAACTATGGCTACACCTTC
cdr3_aa: CASRPIRTGNYGYTF

d_call: TRBD2
j_call: TRBJ2-1
v_call: TRBV7-9
clone_size: -
cdr3_nt: TGTGCCAGCAGCAAAATTGGGACTACCAACTCCTACAATGAGCAGTTCTTC
cdr3_aa: CASSKIGTTNSYNEQFF

d_call: -
j_call: TRBJ2-3
v_call: TRBV24-1
clone_size: -
cdr3_nt: TGTGCCACCAGTGAGTACACCACAGATACGCAGTATTTT
cdr3_aa: CATSEYTTDTQYF

d_call: -
j_call: TRBJ2-4
v_call: TRBV4-1
clone_size: -
cdr3_nt: TGCGCCAGCAGCCAGGTAGGGACTCCTGGCAAAAACATTCAGTACTTC
cdr3_aa: CASSQVGTPGKNIQYF

d_call: -
j_call: TRBJ2-2
v_call: TRBV2
clone_size: -
cdr3_nt: TGTGCCAGCAGTGATAGCGGAACCGGGGAGCTGTTTTTT
cdr3_aa: CASSDSGTGELFF

d_call: -
j_call: TRBJ2-2
v_call: TRBV10-1
clone_size: -
cdr3_nt: TGCGCCAGCAGTGAGAGGGGTTCTGGGGAGCTGTTTTTT
cdr3_aa: CASSERGSGELFF

d_call: -
j_call: TRBJ2-7
v_call: TRBV12-2
clone_size: -
cdr3_nt: TGTGCAAGTCGCCCACTCTGGAGCCGGGACAGGGGGTTCTACGAGCAGTACTTC
cdr3_aa: CASRPLWSRDRGFYEQYF

d_call: -
j_call: TRBJ1-2
v_call: TRBV28
clone_size: -
cdr3_nt: TGTGCCAGCAGCCTCTATGAGGGCTACACCTTC
cdr3_aa: CASSLYEGYTF

d_call: -
j_call: TRBJ2-7
v_call: TRBV7-9
clone_size: -
cdr3_nt: TGTGCCAGCAGCTTAGGCAGCGGGCCATGGGGCGAGCAGTACTTC
cdr3_aa: CASSLGSGPWGEQYF

d_call: -
j_call: TRBJ2-5
v_call: TRBV5-4
clone_size: -
cdr3_nt: TGTGCCAGCAGCTGGAAGGGAGAAGAGACCCAGTACTTC
cdr3_aa: CASSWKGEETQYF